These 25 T cell receptor beta chains share one sample of origin, sequenced in a study of blood T cells in healthy people across ages. A second PCR, run for roughly 7 to 12 cycles, used a sample-barcoded 5' primer plus a J-beta primer mix. TCRdb called the 5' RACE reads again in MiXCR, with one record for every CDR3 protein. The sample contains about 1.6 million distinct CDR3 sequences, about 31% of which appear only once. Sequencing input: blood. The receptors shown here come from a woman between 25 and 40 years old in good health.

The chain links TRBV20-1 to TRBJ2-3, with D perhaps TRBD1 (6 bases). Germline-derived CDR1 and CDR2 are DFQATT and SNEGSKA (reference sequence). The CDR3 is 13 amino acids. CDR3 nucleotides: TGCAGGCTAGGACAGACTATATCAGATACGCAGTATTTT. Amino acid sequence: CRLGQTISDTQYF.

This clonotype was recorded at least ten times. J is TRBJ2-3 and V is TRBV6-2 or TRBV6-3, with a possible D match to TRBD2 (6 bases). CDR3 size: 16 residues. CDR1 and CDR2 (germline): MNHEY, SVGEGT. Trimming shortened V by 6 bases and J by 2 bases, and 18 bases separated the two germline ends. The DNA for the CDR3 is TGTGCCAGCAGCCAACCCCAGGGCGGGGCCACAGATACGCAGTATTTT. Translation: CASSQPQGGATDTQYF.

The CDR3 reads CASSVRAGVSYNSPLHF. CDR3 nucleotides: TGTGCCAGCAGCGTAAGAGCAGGCGTCTCCTATAATTCACCCCTCCACTTT. V gene TRBV9 combines with J gene TRBJ1-6; D gene ambiguous. The length of the CDR3 is 17 residues. Per germline, CDR1 SGDLS and CDR2 YYNGEE. V shed 1 base and J shed 0 bases, with 11 bases lying between them.

This clonotype came up a few times. The chain couples TRBV11-2 to TRBJ2-3; possibly TRBD1 for D (8 bases). V was trimmed by 5 bases and J by 2 bases, leaving 17 bases between them. The germline CDR1 and CDR2 sequences are SGHAT and FQNNGV. CDR3 length: 16 residues. CDR3 sequence (DNA): TGTGCCAGCAGCCTAACAGGGGGGGACTTCACAGATACGCAGTATTTT. Amino acids: CASSLTGGDFTDTQYF.

The chain is built from TRBV20-1 and TRBJ2-7; D might be TRBD1 (6 bases). The V and J ends lost 4 bases and 5 bases respectively, with 12 bases between them. CDR1 is DFQATT, CDR2 SNEGSKA, per germline (reference sequence). The CDR3 runs to 12 residues. For the CDR3, the DNA is TGCAGTGCTACAGGGGTTCGGGACGAGCAGTACTTC. Protein sequence: CSATGVRDEQYF.

This clonotype came up a few times. V usage is TRBV29-1 and J usage is TRBJ1-1; D gene ambiguous. The germline gives CDR1 SQVTM, CDR2 ANQGSEA. The V end was cut by 5 bases, the J end by 1 base, with 11 bases between. The CDR3 loop spans 13 amino acids. The DNA for the CDR3 is TGCAGCGTTCGACGGGATCGGAACACTGAAGCTTTCTTT. This gives the protein CSVRRDRNTEAFF.

This clonotype appeared a few times. The chain uses TRBV9 and TRBJ1-2, with TRBD1 matching over 7 bases. Trimming took 4 bases from V and 3 from J; bases not matched to a gene: 6. CDR1 is SGDLS and CDR2 is YYNGEE in the germline V gene. There are 14 residues in the CDR3. The CDR3 DNA sequence: TGTGCCAGCAGCTTCCGGGACAGCTACTATGGCTACACCTTC. Translation gives CASSFRDSYYGYTF.

The CDR3 DNA reads as TGTGCCAGCAGTTTAACGTACGATCAGCCCCAGCATTTT. This translates into CASSLTYDQPQHF. The chain joins TRBV27 to TRBJ1-5; no clear D. The CDR3 is 13 residues long. V shed 2 bases and J shed 5 bases, with 7 bases lying between them. Looked up from germline, CDR1 is MNHEY and CDR2 is SMNVEV (reference sequence).

This clonotype came up a few times. The chain has TRBV9 and TRBJ2-7; tentative D call: TRBD1 (6 bases). V was cut by 4 bases and J by 2 bases, with 13 bases left in between. The V gene's germline CDR1 is SGDLS and CDR2 YYNGEE. The CDR3 totals 14 residues. CDR3 in DNA: TGTGCCAGCAGCCAGGACAGCCCCACCTACGAGCAGTACTTC. Translation gives CASSQDSPTYEQYF. Complete variable domain (other parts from reference TRBV9 and TRBJ2-7): DSGVTQTPKHLITATGQRVTLRCSPRSGDLSVYWYQQSLDQGLQFLIQYYNGEERAKGNILERFSAQQFPDLHSELNLSSLELGDSALYFCASSQDSPTYEQYFGPGTRLTVT.

The chain joins TRBV20-1 to TRBJ2-7; TRBD2 might be the D (6 bases). The CDR3 is 15 residues long. Trimming removed 0 bases at V and 2 bases at J, with 14 bases between. Germline CDR1 DFQATT, CDR2 SNEGSKA (reference sequence). The CDR3 nucleotides are TGCAGTGCTAGAGATGTGGGGCGGGGAACCTACGAGCAGTACTTC. It translates to CSARDVGRGTYEQYF.

The chain carries TRBV24-1 and TRBJ1-4; D call uncertain. V lost 9 bases, J lost 0 bases, and 13 bases lay in between. This CDR3 contains 15 residues. Per the germline V gene, CDR1 is KGHDR and CDR2 is SFDVKD. The CDR3 nucleotides are TGTGCCACCCGGTCGGATGGGTCAACTAATGAAAAACTGTTTTTT. This gives the protein CATRSDGSTNEKLFF.

This clonotype has only a few counts. V usage is TRBV29-1 and J usage is TRBJ1-2; D may be TRBD1 (6 bases). Germline V CDR1 and CDR2: SQVTM, ANQGSEA. Trimming removed 7 bases at V and 5 bases at J, with 14 bases between. The CDR3 has 12 residues. CDR3 nucleotide sequence: TGCAGCGGGGGTGGGGGCTCATATGGCTACACCTTC. Amino acid sequence: CSGGGGSYGYTF.

This chain joins TRBV5-7 and TRBJ2-5; D might be TRBD1 (6 bases). TRBV5-7 is sorted into the ORF group, with uncertain function. CDR3 size: 14 residues. V lost 4 bases, J lost 4 bases, and 14 bases lay in between. CDR3 DNA: TGTGCCAGCAGCCATACCGGGACATCAGAGACCCAGTACTTC. It specifies CASSHTGTSETQYF.

This clonotype was observed a few times. The chain is built from TRBV28 and TRBJ2-5; 8 positions match TRBD1. CDR1 and CDR2 (germline): MDHEN, SYDVKM. The CDR3 covers 14 residues. V trimming: 7 bases; J trimming: 5 bases; junction bases outside the gene matches: 9. Here the CDR3 DNA reads TGTGCCAGCACTTTCAGGGACAGGACGGAGACCCAGTACTTC. Protein sequence: CASTFRDRTETQYF.

This chain links TRBV6-1 with TRBJ2-2, with D uncertain. Germline CDR1 reads MNHNS; CDR2 reads SASEGT. Trimming cost V 6 bases and J 0 bases, with 11 bases left between them. The CDR3 runs 15 residues. The CDR3 bases are TGTGCCAGCAGCCTCCCCGCAGCGAACACCGGGGAGCTGTTTTTT. It is translated as CASSLPAANTGELFF.

A few counts support this clonotype. The genes are TRBV25-1 and TRBJ2-1, with 7 positions matching TRBD1. Trimming at V came to 5 bases and at J to 8 bases, leaving 6 bases not matched to a gene. CDR1 and CDR2 (germline): MGHDK, SYGVNS. CDR3 size: 13 residues. DNA of the CDR3: TGTGCCAGCAGTAACGACAGGGTGTATGAGCAGTTCTTC. It translates to CASSNDRVYEQFF. Looking up the rest from reference TRBV25-1 and TRBJ2-1 gives the full variable domain: EADIYQTPRYLVIGTGKKITLECSQTMGHDKMYWYQQDPGMELHLIHYSYGVNSTEKGDLSSESTVSRIRTEHFPLTLESARPSHTSQYLCASSNDRVYEQFFGPGTRLTVL.

This chain uses TRBV18 with TRBJ2-7; D possibly corresponds to TRBD2 (5 bases). The length of the CDR3 is 14 residues. Germline V gene lookup returns CDR1 KGHSH and CDR2 LQKENI. V lost 6 bases to trimming and J lost 5 bases, with 17 bases between them. In DNA, the CDR3 is TGTGCCAGCTCGCGCGCGGGCAGACTAAACGAGCAGTACTTC. Its translation is CASSRAGRLNEQYF.

Many counts were recorded for this clonotype. This sequence joins TRBV4-1 and TRBJ2-6, with 10 positions matching TRBD2. CDR1 is MGHRA and CDR2 is YSYEKL in the germline V gene. The ends lost 4 bases at V and 4 bases at J; junction bases unmatched: 7. The CDR3 has 17 residues. In DNA, the CDR3 is TGCGCCAGCAGCCCCGAGCGGGGGGGCTCCGGGGCCAACGTCCTGACTTTC. Amino acids: CASSPERGGSGANVLTF.

The gene calls are TRBV6-5 and TRBJ2-2, with 9 positions matching TRBD2. The trim removed 6 bases at V and 7 bases at J, leaving 6 bases unmatched. CDR3 length: 14 residues. Germline assignment: CDR1 MNHEY and CDR2 SVGAGI. The CDR3 nucleotides are TGTGCCAGCAGGCCGGGACTAGCAAACGGGGAGCTGTTTTTT. It translates to CASRPGLANGELFF.

The chain links TRBV11-2 to TRBJ1-5; D call uncertain. The germline CDR1 and CDR2 sequences are SGHAT and FQNNGV. The ends were cut back, 0 bases at V and 6 bases at J, with 6 bases in the middle. The CDR3 runs 13 residues. The CDR3 DNA reads as TGTGCCAGCAGCTTAGATAAAAGTCAGCCCCAGCATTTT. The encoded protein is CASSLDKSQPQHF.

This clonotype was counted between two and nine times. The V call is TRBV5-1, the J call TRBJ2-5, with D possibly TRBD2 on 6 matching bases. This CDR3 spans 13 amino acids. Germline CDR1 SGHRS, CDR2 YFSETQ. Between the trimmed V and J ends, which lost 4 bases and 11 bases, there was a span of 18 bases. The CDR3, as DNA: TGCGCCAGCAGCCCCATGGAGGGTACGGAGCAGTACTTC. This gives the protein CASSPMEGTEQYF.

This sequence joins TRBV13 and TRBJ2-1; 10 bases fit TRBD1. Matching the DNA end better, TRBJ2-7 makes the J call doubtful. CDR1 PRHDT and CDR2 FYEKMQ come from the germline V gene (reference sequence). CDR3 length: 15 residues. This chain's CDR3 is CASSSGGDRGGEQYF. The CDR3 bases are TGTGCCAGCAGCTCAGGCGGGGACAGGGGCGGCGAGCAGTACTTC.

V gene TRBV24-1 combines with J gene TRBJ2-5; D not certain. The V and J ends lost 2 bases and 1 base respectively, with 10 bases between them. Germline-derived CDR1 and CDR2 are KGHDR and SFDVKD. The CDR3 has 15 residues. For the CDR3, the DNA is TGTGCCACCAGTGATTCGACAAACCTCCAAGAGACCCAGTACTTC. Translating it yields CATSDSTNLQETQYF.

The genes are TRBV28 and TRBJ1-1; maybe TRBD1 (5 bases). V lost 3 bases, J lost 4 bases, and 12 bases lay in between. The CDR3 spans 14 residues. The germline V gene encodes CDR1 MDHEN and CDR2 SYDVKM. In DNA, the CDR3 is TGTGCCAGCAGTTTGACTAGGGGCGGCACTGAAGCTTTCTTT. Its protein is CASSLTRGGTEAFF.

The rearrangement uses TRBV7-8 and TRBJ1-2, with TRBD1 matching over 8 bases. The CDR3 length is 16 residues. Germline CDR1 and CDR2: SGHVS and FQNEAQ. The ends lost 7 bases at V and 3 bases at J; junction bases unmatched: 13. For the CDR3, the DNA is TGTGCCAGCAACTTCTCAGGGGGCGCGGTACACTATGGCTACACCTTC. Translation gives CASNFSGGAVHYGYTF.